A selection of T cell receptor beta chains follows, all from one sample in a study of T cell responses to AZD1222 COVID-19 vaccine. The assay was immunoSEQ multiplex PCR, and TCRdb's table has in-frame clones only and misses some. This table holds roughly 70,000 clones, roughly four fifths found once. Sequencing was performed on peripheral blood, taken on day 0 of AZD1222 vaccination. Source of these receptors: an adult in good health. The CDR3 runs from the conserved cysteine through the conserved F or W. D genes are given only for firm matches. Clone size appears in some rows only: once, few, many, or a class for an expanded clone.

J gene,D gene,clone size,V gene,CDR3 DNA,CDR3 protein
TRBJ2-1,-,once,TRBV11-2,TGTGCCAGCAGCCCGGGCCCCAGTTTATACAATGAGCAGTTCTTC,CASSPGPSLYNEQFF
TRBJ2-6,-,few,TRBV5-1,TGCGCCAGCAGCACCGCTGATTTAATCTCTGGGGCCAACGTCCTGACTTTC,CASSTADLISGANVLTF
TRBJ1-3,-,-,TRBV9,TGTGCCAGCAGCGTCCCACCAGGAAACACCATATATTTT,CASSVPPGNTIYF
TRBJ1-2,-,-,TRBV19,TGTGCCAGTAGTAGATCTGCCTTAGTCTTCGGCGAACGTTATGGCTACACCTTC,CASSRSALVFGERYGYTF
TRBJ1-4,-,-,TRBV4-3,TGCGCCAGCAGCCAAGAGGGGACCGCGGGGGAAAAACTGTTTTTT,CASSQEGTAGEKLFF
TRBJ2-3,-,-,TRBV29-1,TGCAGCGTTGTACCCGGGGGTCGTGGGACAGATACGCAGTATTTT,CSVVPGGRGTDTQYF
TRBJ1-1,-,-,TRBV7-6,TGTGCCAGCAGCTTAGCGCAGGGCAGCCAGACTGAAGCTTTCTTT,CASSLAQGSQTEAFF
TRBJ2-5,-,-,TRBV7-9,TGTGCCAGCAGCCCTAGCTTTGGAGGACAAGAGACCCAGTACTTC,CASSPSFGGQETQYF
TRBJ2-2,-,-,TRBV7-6,TGTGCCAGCAGCTTAGTCACCAGGGGGAGGACCGGGGAGCTGTTTTTT,CASSLVTRGRTGELFF
TRBJ2-5,-,-,TRBV5-1,TGCGCCAGCAGCCCCGGGCAGGGGAGGGAGACCCAGTACTTC,CASSPGQGRETQYF
TRBJ1-2,TRBD1,-,TRBV5-1,TGCGCCAGCAGCTTATCGGGGACAGCTACGAATGGCTACACCTTC,CASSLSGTATNGYTF
TRBJ1-6,-,once,TRBV19,TGTGCCACCTTAGGCAGGGAGAATTCACCCCTCCACTTT,CATLGRENSPLHF
TRBJ1-3,-,-,TRBV4-1,TGCGCCAGCAGCCAAGAATGGGGGGGTGTCTCTGGAAACACCATATATTTT,CASSQEWGGVSGNTIYF
TRBJ1-5,-,-,TRBV9,TGTGCCAGCAGCGTAGATGGGGCAGGCAATCAGCCCCAGCATTTT,CASSVDGAGNQPQHF
TRBJ2-2,-,-,TRBV24-1,TGTGCCACCAGTGACCCCTCAGGCCCCGGGGAGCTGTTTTTT,CATSDPSGPGELFF
TRBJ1-1,-,few,TRBV30,TGTGCCTGGAGACCGGCTTTTCCGGGACGTGGAGAAGGCTGGGGCACTGAAGCTTTCTTT,CAWRPAFPGRGEGWGTEAFF
TRBJ1-2,TRBD1,-,TRBV5-1,TGCGCCAGCACGTGGGACAGGGGTATCGGGGATGGCTACACCTTC,CASTWDRGIGDGYTF
TRBJ1-1,-,-,TRBV6-6,TGTGCCAGCAGTCAGATGAACACTGAAGCTTTCTTT,CASSQMNTEAFF
TRBJ1-2,-,-,TRBV11-3,TGTGCCAGCAGCCCGGGACGGGCCAATGGCTACACCTTC,CASSPGRANGYTF
TRBJ2-3,TRBD2,-,TRBV4-3,TGCGCCAGCAGCCCGACTAGCGGGGGGGTGGCAGATACGCAGTATTTT,CASSPTSGGVADTQYF
TRBJ1-6,-,-,TRBV5-4,TGTGCCAGCAGCTTGGTTGGGGATTCACCCCTCCACTTT,CASSLVGDSPLHF
TRBJ2-7,-,-,TRBV25-1,TGTGCCAGCAGTTGGGCAGGGAGCTCCTACGAGCAGTACTTC,CASSWAGSSYEQYF
TRBJ1-4,-,-,TRBV6-5,TGTGCCAGCAGACCAACAACTAATGAAAAACTGTTTTTT,CASRPTTNEKLFF
TRBJ2-5,-,once,TRBV4-2,TGTGCCAGCAGCCAAGACGTGGGGGCATTCGGAGCGGGCTCGCCCCAAGAGACCCAGTACTTC,CASSQDVGAFGAGSPQETQYF
TRBJ2-1,-,-,TRBV7-8,TGTGCCAGCAGCTTAGAGTGGGATGAGCAGTTCTTC,CASSLEWDEQFF
TRBJ1-1,-,-,TRBV29-1,TGCAGCGTTTTGCCCGGGGAAACTGAAGCTTTCTTT,CSVLPGETEAFF
TRBJ1-5,-,few,TRBV6-2/TRBV6-3,TGTGCCAGCAGTACGGGGACTGAGAATCAGCCCCAGCATTTT,CASSTGTENQPQHF
TRBJ2-5,TRBD2,-,TRBV7-2,TGTGCCAGCAGCTTAGGGACTAGCGGGACCTTGGGGACCCAGTACTTC,CASSLGTSGTLGTQYF
TRBJ2-1,TRBD1,-,TRBV2,TGTGCCAGCAGGGTCTCCGGGACAGGGGTGGAAAATGAGCAGTTCTTC,CASRVSGTGVENEQFF
TRBJ2-7,-,-,TRBV3-1/TRBV3-2,TGTGCCAGCAGCCATACCCCTTTACGGCCAACCTACGAGCAGTACTTC,CASSHTPLRPTYEQYF
TRBJ2-7,-,few,TRBV12-3/TRBV12-4,TGTGCCAGCAGTTTATCCCTAGACTACGAGCAGTACTTC,CASSLSLDYEQYF
TRBJ1-1,TRBD1,once,TRBV19,TGTGCCAGTAGTATTACTCCGACAGGGGTCAAAGGTGAAGCTTTCTTT,CASSITPTGVKGEAFF
TRBJ2-1,TRBD2,few,TRBV6-2/TRBV6-3,TGTGCCAGCAGTTACGCCAGCGGGACGAACTCCTACAATGAGCAGTTCTTC,CASSYASGTNSYNEQFF